These T cell receptor beta chains were read from a single sample in a study of blood T cells in healthy people across ages. Via MiXCR, TCRdb re-called the 5' RACE reads, giving one row per CDR3 protein. The sample lists fewer than 800,000 distinct CDR3 sequences; around a quarter were seen once. Separately, the same data were catalogued under a study of T cells of mothers and their children.

Source material: blood. The receptors come from a boy aged 5-17 years in good health. Both conserved end residues are part of each CDR3. The D gene is left open where the match is weak. Size values are once, few and many counts, or a class for expanded clones, and some rows have none.

J gene: TRBJ2-3; CDR3 length: 15; D gene: TRBD2; V gene: TRBV29-1; clone size: -; CDR3 DNA: TGCAGCGGTACAGGGACTAGTCTCGGAACAGATACGCAGTATTTT; CDR3 protein: CSGTGTSLGTDTQYF
J gene: TRBJ2-7; CDR3 length: 16; D gene: -; V gene: TRBV25-1; clone size: once; CDR3 DNA: TGTGCCAGCAGTGAATCCCGCCGGGGTCAATTGATGGAGCAGTACTTC; CDR3 protein: CASSESRRGQLMEQYF
J gene: TRBJ2-3; CDR3 length: 13; D gene: -; V gene: TRBV20-1; clone size: many; CDR3 DNA: TGCAGTGCTAGTTCGGCAGTCACAGATACGCAGTATTTT; CDR3 protein: CSASSAVTDTQYF
J gene: TRBJ2-1; CDR3 length: 16; D gene: -; V gene: TRBV4-1; clone size: -; CDR3 DNA: TGCGCCAGCAGCCCAGAGGGGGGTAGCTCCTACAATGAGCAGTTCTTC; CDR3 protein: CASSPEGGSSYNEQFF
J gene: TRBJ2-2; CDR3 length: 14; D gene: TRBD2; V gene: TRBV13; clone size: -; CDR3 DNA: TGTGCCAGCAGCTACGGGAGGACCACCGGGGAGCTGTTTTTT; CDR3 protein: CASSYGRTTGELFF
J gene: TRBJ2-3; CDR3 length: 14; D gene: -; V gene: TRBV20-1; clone size: -; CDR3 DNA: TGCAGTGCTAGAGATAAGCGGGTCACAGATACGCAGTATTTT; CDR3 protein: CSARDKRVTDTQYF
J gene: TRBJ1-5; CDR3 length: 15; D gene: -; V gene: TRBV28; clone size: -; CDR3 DNA: TGTGCCAGCAGTCAATTATTCTACACGGACCAGCCCCAGCATTTT; CDR3 protein: CASSQLFYTDQPQHF
J gene: TRBJ2-5; CDR3 length: 12; D gene: -; V gene: TRBV20-1; clone size: -; CDR3 DNA: TGCAGTACGGGACTTTTTCAAGAGACCCAGTACTTC; CDR3 protein: CSTGLFQETQYF
J gene: TRBJ2-6; CDR3 length: 14; D gene: -; V gene: TRBV10-3; clone size: -; CDR3 DNA: TGTGCCATCAGCAGCCCATCTGGGGCCAACGTCCCGACTTTC; CDR3 protein: CAISSPSGANVPTF
J gene: TRBJ2-4; CDR3 length: 16; D gene: TRBD2; V gene: TRBV12-3/TRBV12-4; clone size: -; CDR3 DNA: TGTGCCAGCAGCGTAGTCGGGAGGCTAGCGGGGGGCATTCAGTACTTC; CDR3 protein: CASSVVGRLAGGIQYF
J gene: TRBJ2-7; CDR3 length: 14; D gene: -; V gene: TRBV19; clone size: few; CDR3 DNA: TGTGCCAGTAGTACGAGGGGTAACCAATACGAGCAGTACTTC; CDR3 protein: CASSTRGNQYEQYF
J gene: TRBJ2-2; CDR3 length: 13; D gene: -; V gene: TRBV27; clone size: -; CDR3 DNA: TGTGCCAGCAGTATCAGGGATCCCGGGGAGCTGTTTTTT; CDR3 protein: CASSIRDPGELFF
J gene: TRBJ2-1; CDR3 length: 14; D gene: -; V gene: TRBV12-3/TRBV12-4; clone size: -; CDR3 DNA: TGTGCCAGCATGCCGGGCTCCTCCTACAATGAGCAGTTCTTC; CDR3 protein: CASMPGSSYNEQFF
J gene: TRBJ2-2; CDR3 length: 16; D gene: TRBD2; V gene: TRBV11-2; clone size: few; CDR3 DNA: TGTGCCAGCAGCTCTACTAGCGGGAACGACACCGGGGAGCTGTTTTTT; CDR3 protein: CASSSTSGNDTGELFF
J gene: TRBJ2-3; CDR3 length: 12; D gene: -; V gene: TRBV5-6; clone size: -; CDR3 DNA: TGTGCCAGCAGCTATCTCGCAGATACGCAGTATTTT; CDR3 protein: CASSYLADTQYF
J gene: TRBJ1-2; CDR3 length: 16; D gene: -; V gene: TRBV7-8; clone size: few; CDR3 DNA: TGTGCCAGCAGCTTAGAAAGGGGGGGCGCGTTATATGGCTACACCTTC; CDR3 protein: CASSLERGGALYGYTF
J gene: TRBJ2-7; CDR3 length: 12; D gene: -; V gene: TRBV29-1; clone size: -; CDR3 DNA: TGCAGCGTTGCACTGGACAGCTACGAGCAGTACTTC; CDR3 protein: CSVALDSYEQYF
J gene: TRBJ2-7; CDR3 length: 14; D gene: -; V gene: TRBV6-6; clone size: few; CDR3 DNA: TGTGCCAGCAGTTACAAAGGGGGGAGCGGCGAGCAGTACTTC; CDR3 protein: CASSYKGGSGEQYF
J gene: TRBJ2-7; CDR3 length: 14; D gene: TRBD1; V gene: TRBV5-1; clone size: -; CDR3 DNA: TGCGCCAGCAGCCCGACAGGGATCTTCTACGAGCAGTACTTC; CDR3 protein: CASSPTGIFYEQYF
J gene: TRBJ2-5; CDR3 length: 14; D gene: TRBD2; V gene: TRBV12-3/TRBV12-4; clone size: -; CDR3 DNA: TGTGCCAGCAGTCCGGGACTAGCGGCGGAGACCCAGTACTTC; CDR3 protein: CASSPGLAAETQYF
J gene: TRBJ1-3; CDR3 length: 18; D gene: -; V gene: TRBV7-9; clone size: -; CDR3 DNA: TGTGCCAGCAGCTTAGGTCGGCAGGGCCATTTATCTGGAAACACCATATATTTT; CDR3 protein: CASSLGRQGHLSGNTIYF
J gene: TRBJ2-2; CDR3 length: 14; D gene: -; V gene: TRBV5-1; clone size: -; CDR3 DNA: TGCGCCAGCAGCTTGTTAATCCGCGGGGGGGAGCTGTTTTTT; CDR3 protein: CASSLLIRGGELFF
J gene: TRBJ1-2; CDR3 length: 14; D gene: TRBD1; V gene: TRBV5-5; clone size: -; CDR3 DNA: TGTGCCAGCAGCTTGACCGGGACAGGGAATGGCTACACCTTC; CDR3 protein: CASSLTGTGNGYTF
J gene: TRBJ2-1; CDR3 length: 14; D gene: -; V gene: TRBV20-1; clone size: few; CDR3 DNA: TGCAGTGCTAGTGAGGGTAGCGGCTACAATGAGCAGTTCTTC; CDR3 protein: CSASEGSGYNEQFF
J gene: TRBJ1-1; CDR3 length: 16; D gene: -; V gene: TRBV7-3; clone size: few; CDR3 DNA: TGTGCCAGCAGCTTAAATTCACGGATTGTGAACACTGAAGCTTTCTTT; CDR3 protein: CASSLNSRIVNTEAFF
J gene: TRBJ2-5; CDR3 length: 13; D gene: TRBD1; V gene: TRBV20-1; clone size: few; CDR3 DNA: TGCAGTGCTAACCCGGGACAGCAAGAGACCCAGTACTTC; CDR3 protein: CSANPGQQETQYF
J gene: TRBJ2-5; CDR3 length: 13; D gene: TRBD1; V gene: TRBV29-1; clone size: few; CDR3 DNA: TGCAGCGTCTCGGGACAGGGGGCGCGTGAGCAGTACTTC; CDR3 protein: CSVSGQGAREQYF
J gene: TRBJ1-2; CDR3 length: 12; D gene: -; V gene: TRBV7-9; clone size: few; CDR3 DNA: TGTGCCAGCAGCGCGTCTCGGTATGGCTACACCTTC; CDR3 protein: CASSASRYGYTF
J gene: TRBJ1-1; CDR3 length: 15; D gene: TRBD1; V gene: TRBV4-1; clone size: few; CDR3 DNA: TGCGCCAGCAGCCAAGAGGCAGGGGGCTACACTGAAGCTTTCTTT; CDR3 protein: CASSQEAGGYTEAFF
J gene: TRBJ2-2; CDR3 length: 16; D gene: TRBD2; V gene: TRBV20-1; clone size: -; CDR3 DNA: TGCAGTGCTAGCCGTCCCGGGACTAGTTTCGGCGGGGAGCTGTTTTTT; CDR3 protein: CSASRPGTSFGGELFF
J gene: TRBJ2-4; CDR3 length: 14; D gene: -; V gene: TRBV20-1; clone size: -; CDR3 DNA: TGCAGTGCTGGGGTAGTCGTGACCAAAAACATTCAGTACTTC; CDR3 protein: CSAGVVVTKNIQYF
J gene: TRBJ2-7; CDR3 length: 16; D gene: TRBD1; V gene: TRBV28; clone size: -; CDR3 DNA: TGTGCCAGCAGTCCCTATTCCCGGGACAGGAGATACGAGCAGTACTTC; CDR3 protein: CASSPYSRDRRYEQYF
J gene: TRBJ2-5; CDR3 length: 16; D gene: -; V gene: TRBV10-3; clone size: -; CDR3 DNA: TGTGCCATCAGTGAGTCAGGAGTGCTAGCCCAAGAGACCCAGTACTTC; CDR3 protein: CAISESGVLAQETQYF
J gene: TRBJ1-2; CDR3 length: 14; D gene: -; V gene: TRBV10-3; clone size: few; CDR3 DNA: TGTGCCATCAGTACCGACGAGGGGCTAGGTGGCTACACCTTC; CDR3 protein: CAISTDEGLGGYTF
J gene: TRBJ2-7; CDR3 length: 14; D gene: TRBD1; V gene: TRBV4-1; clone size: -; CDR3 DNA: TGCGCCAGCAGCCAGGACAGGGCAGGGTACGAGCAGTACTTC; CDR3 protein: CASSQDRAGYEQYF
J gene: TRBJ1-1; CDR3 length: 14; D gene: -; V gene: TRBV7-2; clone size: -; CDR3 DNA: TGTGCCAGCAGCTCGACGTCGATGAACACTGAAGCTTTCTTT; CDR3 protein: CASSSTSMNTEAFF
J gene: TRBJ2-5; CDR3 length: 15; D gene: TRBD2; V gene: TRBV7-9; clone size: few; CDR3 DNA: TGTGCCAGCAGCGGGACTAGCGGGAGTGGAAAGACCCAGTACTTC; CDR3 protein: CASSGTSGSGKTQYF
J gene: TRBJ2-1; CDR3 length: 15; D gene: -; V gene: TRBV29-1; clone size: -; CDR3 DNA: TGCAGCGTTGGTCTCGACGGGGTGGCCTACAATGAGCAGTTCTTC; CDR3 protein: CSVGLDGVAYNEQFF
J gene: TRBJ2-2; CDR3 length: 16; D gene: -; V gene: TRBV4-2; clone size: -; CDR3 DNA: TGTGCCAGCAGCCAAGATATTAGATCTATAGCCGGGGAGCTGTTTTTT; CDR3 protein: CASSQDIRSIAGELFF
J gene: TRBJ2-4; CDR3 length: 13; D gene: TRBD1; V gene: TRBV6-6; clone size: few; CDR3 DNA: TGTGCCAGCAGTGACAGGGTTAGGGACATTCAGTACTTC; CDR3 protein: CASSDRVRDIQYF
J gene: TRBJ2-3; CDR3 length: 15; D gene: TRBD2; V gene: TRBV12-3/TRBV12-4; clone size: -; CDR3 DNA: TGTGCCAGCGGAGATAGCGGGGATTACACAGATAGGCAGTATTTT; CDR3 protein: CASGDSGDYTDRQYF
J gene: TRBJ2-7; CDR3 length: 14; D gene: TRBD1; V gene: TRBV6-5; clone size: few; CDR3 DNA: TGTGCCAGCATAGGGACAGGGGGCATAGACGAGCAGTACTTC; CDR3 protein: CASIGTGGIDEQYF
J gene: TRBJ2-3; CDR3 length: 15; D gene: TRBD1; V gene: TRBV7-7; clone size: -; CDR3 DNA: TGTGCTAGCAGCTTAGATACCGGGACAGAAAATACGCAGTATTTT; CDR3 protein: CASSLDTGTENTQYF
J gene: TRBJ2-1; CDR3 length: 14; D gene: -; V gene: TRBV7-8; clone size: few; CDR3 DNA: TGTGCCAGCAGCTTATCACGGGTTCGTGAAGAGCAGTTCTTC; CDR3 protein: CASSLSRVREEQFF
J gene: TRBJ2-7; CDR3 length: 15; D gene: -; V gene: TRBV9; clone size: few; CDR3 DNA: TGTGCCAGCAGCGTAGAAGTCGGATCTCCCTACGAGCAGTACTTC; CDR3 protein: CASSVEVGSPYEQYF
J gene: TRBJ1-2; CDR3 length: 12; D gene: -; V gene: TRBV19; clone size: few; CDR3 DNA: TGTGCCAGTAGTATCTGGCCGGGGGGCTACACCTTC; CDR3 protein: CASSIWPGGYTF
J gene: TRBJ2-5; CDR3 length: 13; D gene: -; V gene: TRBV7-2; clone size: -; CDR3 DNA: TGTGCCAGCAGCTGGACCCAACAAGAGACCCAGTACTTC; CDR3 protein: CASSWTQQETQYF
J gene: TRBJ2-5; CDR3 length: 14; D gene: TRBD1; V gene: TRBV6-6; clone size: -; CDR3 DNA: TGTGCCAGCAGTTACGACAGGGGGCTTGAGACCCAGTACTTC; CDR3 protein: CASSYDRGLETQYF
J gene: TRBJ2-7; CDR3 length: 14; D gene: TRBD2; V gene: TRBV2; clone size: -; CDR3 DNA: TGTGCCAGCAGTCCCGGGACTAGTATCCACGAGCAGTACTTC; CDR3 protein: CASSPGTSIHEQYF
J gene: TRBJ2-1; CDR3 length: 14; D gene: -; V gene: TRBV29-1; clone size: -; CDR3 DNA: TGCAGCGTTCTAGGGCGGGATTCCTACAATGAGCAGTTCTTC; CDR3 protein: CSVLGRDSYNEQFF
J gene: TRBJ2-7; CDR3 length: 14; D gene: -; V gene: TRBV5-4; clone size: -; CDR3 DNA: TGTGCCAGCAGCTTGTCCGGACAGACCTACGAGCAGTACTTC; CDR3 protein: CASSLSGQTYEQYF
J gene: TRBJ2-5; CDR3 length: 16; D gene: TRBD1; V gene: TRBV6-1; clone size: few; CDR3 DNA: TGTGCCAGCAGTGACATAGTTCGGGACAGCCAAGAGACCCAGTACTTC; CDR3 protein: CASSDIVRDSQETQYF
J gene: TRBJ2-1; CDR3 length: 12; D gene: -; V gene: TRBV6-2/TRBV6-3; clone size: -; CDR3 DNA: TGTGCCAGCAGTTATTTAGGGGCCCCGCAGTTCTTC; CDR3 protein: CASSYLGAPQFF
J gene: TRBJ1-2; CDR3 length: 12; D gene: TRBD1; V gene: TRBV27; clone size: -; CDR3 DNA: TGTGCCCGACGGTCGGGGGACAGTGGGTACACCTTC; CDR3 protein: CARRSGDSGYTF
J gene: TRBJ2-5; CDR3 length: 13; D gene: -; V gene: TRBV12-3/TRBV12-4; clone size: -; CDR3 DNA: TGTGCCAGCAGTTTTGGGACGGCGGGGACCCAGTACTTC; CDR3 protein: CASSFGTAGTQYF